Presented here are 29 T cell receptor beta chains from one specimen sequenced in a study of T cell changes during pregnancy in multiple sclerosis. The protocol was immunoSEQ multiplex PCR, while the TCRdb copy is restricted to in-frame clones and leaves out a portion. In the table there are around 50,000 clones, around nine tenths of which are singletons. The sample consisted of peripheral blood from another person, used as feeder cells. These receptors came from a human donor whose cells served as feeder cells for cultures in a pregnancy study.

This clone has just one count. V is TRBV19 and J is TRBJ2-7; no reliable D call. This CDR3 is 16 amino acids long. V dropped 7 bases and J dropped 5 bases, with 24 bases sitting between them. Germline-derived CDR1 and CDR2 are LNHDA and SQIVND (reference sequence). For the CDR3, the DNA is TGTGCCAGTACGCCAAACCCTGGATCCATCTTCAACGAGCAGTACTTC. This encodes CASTPNPGSIFNEQYF.

CDR3 DNA: TGTGCCAGCAGTCCCCATGACAATGAGCAGTTCTTC. Its translation: CASSPHDNEQFF. The V call is TRBV6-5, the J call TRBJ2-1; D not resolved. This CDR3 has 12 amino acids. From germline, CDR1 is MNHEY and CDR2 SVGAGI. V was cut by 5 bases and J by 5 bases, with 7 bases left in between.

The chain has TRBV14 and TRBJ2-5; 7 nucleotides align to TRBD2. Germline assignment: CDR1 SGHDN and CDR2 FVKESK. This CDR3 spans 15 amino acids. V was pared by 1 base and J by 4 bases, with 6 bases of the junction left unmatched. Written as DNA, the CDR3 is TGTGCCAGCAGCCAAGGTACTAGCGAAATAGAGACCCAGTACTTC. Amino acid sequence: CASSQGTSEIETQYF.

This chain uses TRBV19 with TRBJ1-3; the D is unclear. Germline-derived CDR1 and CDR2 are LNHDA and SQIVND (reference sequence). The CDR3 has 15 residues. V was cut by 1 base and J by 3 bases, with 10 bases left in between. The chain's CDR3 is CASSIGDRHGNTIYF. In DNA, the CDR3 is TGTGCCAGTAGTATAGGAGATCGGCATGGAAACACCATATATTTT. Combining the CDR3 with reference TRBV19 and TRBJ1-3 gives the whole variable domain DGGITQSPKYLFRKEGQNVTLSCEQNLNHDAMYWYRQDPGQGLRLIYYSQIVNDFQKGDIAEGYSVSREKKESFPLTVTSAQKNPTAFYLCASSIGDRHGNTIYFGEGSWLTVV.

The sample holds one count of this clone. CDR3 in amino acids: CASSFTQETQYF. The CDR3 region has the DNA TGTGCCAGCAGCTTTACCCAAGAGACCCAGTACTTC. V usage is TRBV5-5 and J usage is TRBJ2-5; no clear D. This CDR3 is built from 12 residues. Trimming shortened V by 2 bases and J by 1 base, and 3 bases separated the two germline ends. Looked up from germline, CDR1 is SGHKS and CDR2 is YYEKEE (reference sequence). Full variable domain (rest looked up from reference TRBV5-5 and TRBJ2-5): DAGVTQSPTHLIKTRGQQVTLRCSPISGHKSVSWYQQVLGQGPQFIFQYYEKEERGRGNFPDRFSARQFPNYSSELNVNALLLGDSALYLCASSFTQETQYFGPGTRLLVL.

The chain uses TRBV5-5 and TRBJ2-7, with TRBD2 identical over 11 bases. Per germline, CDR1 SGHKS and CDR2 YYEKEE (reference sequence). This CDR3 region has 18 residues. Germline trimming cut 2 bases from V and 1 base from J; bases unmatched to any gene: 11. The CDR3 region is CASSFGASGRFLSYEQYF. DNA for the CDR3: TGTGCCAGCAGCTTCGGGGCTAGCGGGAGGTTCTTGTCCTACGAGCAGTACTTC. The full variable domain, with the rest looked up from reference TRBV5-5 and TRBJ2-7, is DAGVTQSPTHLIKTRGQQVTLRCSPISGHKSVSWYQQVLGQGPQFIFQYYEKEERGRGNFPDRFSARQFPNYSSELNVNALLLGDSALYLCASSFGASGRFLSYEQYFGPGTRLTVT.

The rearrangement joins TRBV11-2 to TRBJ1-2; 7 positions agree with TRBD1. Germline V gene lookup returns CDR1 SGHAT and CDR2 FQNNGV. This CDR3 contains 15 residues. Trimming took 4 bases from V and 4 from J; bases not matched to a gene: 9. DNA for the CDR3: TGTGCCAGCAGCTCTACCAGGGGGGATATCTATGGCTACACCTTC. This sequence encodes CASSSTRGDIYGYTF.

The chain joins TRBV5-6 to TRBJ1-3; D is ambiguous. The CDR3 is 14 residues long. Germline values: CDR1 SGHDT, CDR2 YYEEEE. Trimming left V 0 bases short and J 1 base short, with 5 bases between. CDR3 protein: CASSLGRSGNTIYF. The CDR3 DNA sequence: TGTGCCAGCAGCTTGGGCAGATCTGGAAACACCATATATTTT. The whole variable domain, filled in from reference TRBV5-6 and TRBJ1-3, reads DAGVTQSPTHLIKTRGQQVTLRCSPKSGHDTVSWYQQALGQGPQFIFQYYEEEERQRGNFPDRFSGHQFPNYSSELNVNALLLGDSALYLCASSLGRSGNTIYFGEGSWLTVV.

The J gene is TRBJ1-3, the V gene TRBV5-1, with D possibly being TRBD1 (6 bases). CDR1 is SGHRS and CDR2 is YFSETQ in the germline V gene. The V end was cut by 2 bases, the J end by 2 bases, with 8 bases between. The CDR3 contains 14 residues. CDR3 in amino acids: CASSLGGTGNTIYF. CDR3 coding DNA: TGCGCCAGCAGCTTAGGGGGGACTGGAAACACCATATATTTT.

V and J are TRBV21-1 and TRBJ2-2; the table names TRBD1, a call not compared with the DNA. TRBV21-1 is flagged as a pseudogene. CDR3 length: 15 residues. Here the CDR3 DNA reads TGTGCCAGCACCGGACAGGGCATAAACACCGGGGAGCTGTTTTTT. Residues: CASTGQGINTGELFF.

The J gene is TRBJ1-1, the V gene TRBV7-6, with 7 bases that match TRBD1. Germline V CDR1 and CDR2: SGHVS, FNYEAQ. The CDR3 covers 14 residues. V was clipped by 1 base and J by 6 bases; unmatched bases: 5. CDR3 sequence reads: CASSLGYRGAEAFF. The CDR3 nucleotides read TGTGCCAGCAGCTTAGGATACAGGGGCGCTGAAGCTTTCTTT.

The chain links TRBV4-2 to TRBJ2-2; either TRBD1 or TRBD2 may supply D (5 bases each). The V end was cut by 0 bases, the J end by 0 bases, with 11 bases between. The CDR3 has 17 amino acids. CDR1 and CDR2 (germline): LGHNA, YNFKEQ. Written as DNA, the CDR3 is TGTGCCAGCAGCCAAGATGGGGGTCTCGCGAACACCGGGGAGCTGTTTTTT. It specifies CASSQDGGLANTGELFF.

The chain combines TRBV5-1 with TRBJ2-5; unclear D gene. CDR1 SGHRS and CDR2 YFSETQ come from the germline V gene. The CDR3 sequence is 13 residues long. V was pared by 4 bases and J by 1 base, with 8 bases between. The CDR3 sequence is CASSPQSQETQYF. CDR3 bases: TGCGCCAGCAGCCCCCAAAGCCAAGAGACCCAGTACTTC.

This clone appeared once. The DNA of the CDR3 is TGTGCCAGCAGTCTCATGGGACAGAGGGTTGAAAAACTGTTTTTT. It encodes CASSLMGQRVEKLFF. V usage is TRBV28 and J usage is TRBJ1-4; 7 bases map to TRBD1. Germline V gene data show CDR1 as MDHEN and CDR2 as SYDVKM. The CDR3 contains 15 residues. V dropped 5 bases and J dropped 7; count of bases not matched to a gene: 10.

V usage is TRBV11-3 and J usage is TRBJ2-3, with 10 bases fitting TRBD2. The ends lost 4 bases at V and 3 bases at J; junction bases unmatched: 4. Germline V gene lookup returns CDR1 SGHNT and CDR2 YENEEA. The CDR3 is made up of 15 amino acids. The CDR3 DNA is TGTGCCAGCAGCTCCGGGACTAGCGTAACAGATACGCAGTATTTT. It encodes CASSSGTSVTDTQYF.

This clone has a single count. The J gene is TRBJ2-6, the V gene TRBV6-1; D is possibly TRBD1 (5 bases). From germline, CDR1 is MNHNS and CDR2 SASEGT. Deletions cut 0 bases from V and 3 bases from J, with 9 bases between. The CDR3 spans 16 residues. The CDR3 bases are TGTGCCAGCAGTGAAGCAAGGGGTGGTGGGGCCAACGTCCTGACTTTC. It encodes CASSEARGGGANVLTF.

By proportion, this clone is medium-sized. The CDR3 protein is CASSIDSGQGFVYGYTF. Written as DNA, the CDR3 is TGTGCCAGTAGTATAGATTCAGGACAGGGGTTTGTCTATGGCTACACCTTC. The chain has TRBV19 and TRBJ1-2; 9 nucleotides align to TRBD1. Losses at the gene ends were 0 bases for V and 4 bases for J; bases not matched to a gene: 9. CDR3 length: 17 residues. Germline CDR1 is LNHDA and CDR2 is SQIVND (reference sequence).

This chain links TRBV14 with TRBJ2-7, with 9 bases that match TRBD2. The germline V gene has CDR1 SGHDN and CDR2 FVKESK. The CDR3 contains 17 residues. V was pared by 3 bases and J by 2 bases, with 11 bases of the junction left unmatched. CDR3 amino acids: CASSQDNRGLAPYEQYF. In nucleotides, the CDR3 is TGTGCCAGCAGCCAGGATAACAGGGGACTAGCCCCCTACGAGCAGTACTTC. Supplemented by reference TRBV14 and TRBJ2-7, the full variable domain reads EAGVTQFPSHSVIEKGQTVTLRCDPISGHDNLYWYRRVMGKEIKFLLHFVKESKQDESGMPNNRFLAERTGGTYSTLKVQPAELEDSGVYFCASSQDNRGLAPYEQYFGPGTRLTVT.

V is TRBV5-1 and J is TRBJ1-1; no definite D call. Trimming cost V 0 bases and J 0 bases, with 6 bases left between them. From germline, CDR1 is SGHRS and CDR2 YFSETQ. CDR3 size: 14 residues. CDR3 sequence reads: CASSLGAVNTEAFF. CDR3 sequence (DNA): TGCGCCAGCAGCTTGGGGGCGGTGAACACTGAAGCTTTCTTT. The full variable domain, its missing parts supplied by reference TRBV5-1 and TRBJ1-1, is KAGVTQTPRYLIKTRGQQVTLSCSPISGHRSVSWYQQTPGQGLQFLFEYFSETQRNKGNFPGRFSGRQFSNSRSEMNVSTLELGDSALYLCASSLGAVNTEAFFGQGTRLTVV.

The V gene is TRBV11-2, the J gene TRBJ2-7; D might be TRBD1 (6 bases). Germline assignment: CDR1 SGHAT and CDR2 FQNNGV. The V gene lost 5 bases and the J gene lost 12 bases, with 20 bases spanning the gap. This CDR3 is 13 amino acids long. For the CDR3, the DNA is TGTGCCAGCAGCCTCATCTTAGGACAGACTGCGTACTTC. Its protein is CASSLILGQTAYF.

The CDR3, as DNA: TGTGCCAGCAGTTACTTCGGCTATGGCTACACCTTC. Protein product: CASSYFGYGYTF. The chain combines TRBV6-5 with TRBJ1-2; D gene ambiguous. Germline V lookup: CDR1 MNHEY, CDR2 SVGAGI. The CDR3 has 12 amino acids. Trimming left V 1 base short and J 4 bases short, with 4 bases between.

The V gene is TRBV15, the J gene TRBJ2-7; perhaps TRBD2 as D (5 bases). Germline loops: CDR1 LNHNV, CDR2 YYDKDF (reference sequence). The CDR3 has 17 amino acids. With 0 bases removed from V and 9 bases from J, the gap between germline ends came to 24 bases. CDR3 region: CATSRDRALGMGSVQYF. CDR3 nucleotide sequence: TGTGCCACCAGCAGAGATCGGGCCCTTGGGATGGGGAGCGTGCAGTACTTC.

The rearrangement joins TRBV5-1 to TRBJ2-7, with a possible D match to TRBD2 (7 bases). CDR3 length equals 14 residues. Germline CDR1 SGHRS, CDR2 YFSETQ. Trimming removed 2 bases at V and 6 bases at J, with 15 bases between. The CDR3 sequence: CASSLGLETGEQYF. The CDR3 DNA reads TGCGCCAGCAGCTTAGGACTAGAGACAGGCGAGCAGTACTTC. Looking up the rest from reference TRBV5-1 and TRBJ2-7 gives the full variable domain: KAGVTQTPRYLIKTRGQQVTLSCSPISGHRSVSWYQQTPGQGLQFLFEYFSETQRNKGNFPGRFSGRQFSNSRSEMNVSTLELGDSALYLCASSLGLETGEQYFGPGTRLTVT.

This chain connects TRBV2 to TRBJ2-7, with 13 bases identical to TRBD2. The CDR3 contains 14 residues. CDR1 and CDR2 (germline): SNHLY, FYNNEI. The V and J ends lost 7 bases and 2 bases, in that order; junction bases with no gene match: 2. This CDR3 reads CASKLAGGPYEQYF. The CDR3 DNA follows: TGTGCCAGCAAACTAGCGGGAGGGCCCTACGAGCAGTACTTC.

This chain connects TRBV7-9 to TRBJ2-5; the D gene is possibly TRBD2 (6 bases). The germline V gene has CDR1 SEHNR and CDR2 FQNEAQ (reference sequence). The CDR3 has 18 residues. V was shortened by 2 bases and J by 3 bases, with 22 bases between the two germline ends. Written as DNA, the CDR3 is TGTGCCAGCAGCTTATCAGGGCTCGGGACTCTAGTGAAAGAGACCCAGTACTTC. This gives the protein CASSLSGLGTLVKETQYF.

This clone is categorized as medium-sized. The genes are TRBV6-6 and TRBJ2-1; D not certain. Germline V gene data show CDR1 as MNHNY and CDR2 as SVGAGI (reference sequence). There are 11 residues in the CDR3. The V gene lost 0 bases and the J gene lost 15 bases, with 9 bases spanning the gap. This chain's CDR3 is CASSYSGDRFF. In nucleotides, the CDR3 is TGTGCCAGCAGTTACTCAGGAGACCGGTTCTTC.

The chain links TRBV6-1 to TRBJ2-7, with 9 bases identical to TRBD2. The trim removed 1 base at V and 3 bases at J, leaving 10 bases unmatched. This CDR3 has 17 residues. Germline V gives CDR1 MNHNS, CDR2 SASEGT. The CDR3 reads CASSEGLAGERFYEQYF. CDR3 sequence (DNA): TGTGCCAGCAGTGAAGGCTTAGCGGGAGAGCGTTTCTACGAGCAGTACTTC.

This clone came up once. The rearrangement links TRBV18 to TRBJ2-5, with 8 bases that match TRBD1. Per germline, CDR1 KGHSH and CDR2 LQKENI. This CDR3 contains 15 residues. V lost 3 bases and J lost 2; bases outside the gene matches: 5. The CDR3 protein is CASSPSDRAQETQYF. DNA of the CDR3: TGTGCCAGCTCACCCTCGGACAGGGCTCAAGAGACCCAGTACTTC.

This sequence joins TRBV2 and TRBJ2-2; possible D gene TRBD1, 6 bases. The germline V and J ends were trimmed by 10 bases and 7 bases, with 19 bases remaining between them. The V gene's germline CDR1 is SNHLY and CDR2 FYNNEI. The CDR3 is made up of 14 amino acids. The CDR3 loop is CAIMRGRSVGELFF. Written as DNA, the CDR3 is TGTGCCATCATGAGGGGGAGAAGTGTCGGGGAGCTGTTTTTT.